A selection of T cell receptor beta chains follows, all from one sample in a study of graft-versus-host responses after intestinal transplantation. Generated by immunoSEQ multiplex PCR, the TCRdb table keeps only in-frame clones and is missing some. Seen here are around 15,000 clones, roughly 78% observed once, and the top ten hold 18%. The sample here was ileum tissue, taken 104 days after intestinal transplant. These receptors came from a human patient who received an intestinal transplant, so some T cells may come from the graft donor. The CDR3 runs from the conserved cysteine through the conserved F or W. Some rows mark clone size as missing; the rest say once, few, many or name a class of expanded clone.

abundance: few; v_gene: TRBV6-1; j_gene: TRBJ1-2; CDR3aa: CASSEAYNYGYTF
abundance: few; v_gene: TRBV5-4; j_gene: TRBJ2-4; CDR3aa: CASSLRLADAKNIQYF
abundance: NA; v_gene: TRBV30; j_gene: TRBJ2-2; CDR3aa: CAWSREGITGELFF
abundance: NA; v_gene: TRBV5-4; j_gene: TRBJ2-7; CDR3aa: CASRAQGAHEQYF
abundance: NA; v_gene: TRBV7-8; j_gene: TRBJ2-3; CDR3aa: CASSLALAGGINTQYF
abundance: NA; v_gene: TRBV7-9; j_gene: TRBJ1-5; CDR3aa: CASSFTGNDQPQHF
abundance: NA; v_gene: TRBV19; j_gene: TRBJ1-4; CDR3aa: CASSIWTGEKLFF
abundance: NA; v_gene: TRBV11-2; j_gene: TRBJ2-7; CDR3aa: CASSLNSYEQYF
abundance: NA; v_gene: TRBV18; j_gene: TRBJ2-6; CDR3aa: CASSPPEVVYPTTGSGANVLTF
abundance: NA; v_gene: TRBV15; j_gene: TRBJ2-1; CDR3aa: CATSRDSWTSGRAPSSYNEQFF
abundance: NA; v_gene: TRBV29-1; j_gene: TRBJ2-2; CDR3aa: CSVDTGTGELFF
abundance: NA; v_gene: TRBV28; j_gene: TRBJ2-7; CDR3aa: CASSLRQGPFYEQYF
abundance: once; v_gene: TRBV27; j_gene: TRBJ2-3; CDR3aa: CASSVLAGGLYGTQYF
abundance: NA; v_gene: TRBV9; j_gene: TRBJ2-7; CDR3aa: CASSVSPLYEQYF
abundance: few; v_gene: TRBV9; j_gene: TRBJ2-1; CDR3aa: CASSVGTHNEQFF
abundance: NA; v_gene: TRBV28; j_gene: TRBJ2-3; CDR3aa: CAHRDSFFPDTQYF
abundance: NA; v_gene: TRBV7-9; j_gene: TRBJ1-2; CDR3aa: CASTLGVNGYTF
abundance: NA; v_gene: TRBV6-4; j_gene: TRBJ2-1; CDR3aa: CASSDSAGGMDEQFF
abundance: once; v_gene: TRBV5-1; j_gene: TRBJ2-7; CDR3aa: CASSGTVYEQYF
abundance: NA; v_gene: TRBV6-4; j_gene: TRBJ2-2; CDR3aa: CASAKEQGEGTGELFF
abundance: NA; v_gene: TRBV12-5; j_gene: TRBJ2-7; CDR3aa: CASGYRSGTGADEQYF
abundance: NA; v_gene: TRBV7-2; j_gene: TRBJ1-5; CDR3aa: CASSYTWGPYGSNQPQHF
abundance: NA; v_gene: TRBV6-4; j_gene: TRBJ2-2; CDR3aa: CATFPCPGPTGELFF
abundance: NA; v_gene: TRBV7-4; j_gene: TRBJ2-5; CDR3aa: CASSSPGTEFQETQYF
abundance: NA; v_gene: TRBV6-1; j_gene: TRBJ1-2; CDR3aa: CASSAGSGGYTF
abundance: NA; v_gene: TRBV27; j_gene: TRBJ2-7; CDR3aa: CASSLVDRGYEQYF
abundance: once; v_gene: TRBV2; j_gene: TRBJ2-2; CDR3aa: CASSETGLAIKMNTGELFF
abundance: NA; v_gene: TRBV11-3; j_gene: TRBJ2-3; CDR3aa: CASSLGAYTDTQYF
abundance: NA; v_gene: TRBV30; j_gene: TRBJ1-1; CDR3aa: CAWSDLRQGMNTEAFF
abundance: NA; v_gene: TRBV7-9; j_gene: TRBJ2-7; CDR3aa: CASSVLGPWRGSYEQYF
abundance: few; v_gene: TRBV6-5; j_gene: TRBJ1-4; CDR3aa: CASSFRSANEKLFF
abundance: once; v_gene: TRBV7-3; j_gene: TRBJ2-7; CDR3aa: CASSQQGISYEQYF
abundance: NA; v_gene: TRBV6-5; j_gene: TRBJ2-7; CDR3aa: CASSHRAGDEQYF
abundance: NA; v_gene: TRBV6-5; j_gene: TRBJ1-2; CDR3aa: CASSTGVEGYTF
abundance: NA; v_gene: TRBV7-9; j_gene: TRBJ1-5; CDR3aa: CASSRTGNNQPQHF
abundance: NA; v_gene: TRBV7-8; j_gene: TRBJ2-7; CDR3aa: CASTPVNQFEGYEQYF
abundance: NA; v_gene: TRBV29-1; j_gene: TRBJ2-7; CDR3aa: CSVEGSSYEQYF
abundance: NA; v_gene: TRBV5-8; j_gene: TRBJ2-7; CDR3aa: CASSLGAGTSYEQYF
abundance: few; v_gene: TRBV11-2; j_gene: TRBJ1-1; CDR3aa: CASRGTGTEAFF
abundance: NA; v_gene: TRBV7-3; j_gene: TRBJ2-3; CDR3aa: CASSFGSTDTQYF
abundance: few; v_gene: TRBV2; j_gene: TRBJ1-3; CDR3aa: CASMVWRAAGNTIYF
abundance: NA; v_gene: TRBV28; j_gene: TRBJ2-5; CDR3aa: CASSPTEGIQETQYF
abundance: NA; v_gene: TRBV10-1; j_gene: TRBJ2-7; CDR3aa: CASSDFLAGGYEQYF
abundance: NA; v_gene: TRBV2; j_gene: TRBJ1-1; CDR3aa: CARGQGNTEAFF